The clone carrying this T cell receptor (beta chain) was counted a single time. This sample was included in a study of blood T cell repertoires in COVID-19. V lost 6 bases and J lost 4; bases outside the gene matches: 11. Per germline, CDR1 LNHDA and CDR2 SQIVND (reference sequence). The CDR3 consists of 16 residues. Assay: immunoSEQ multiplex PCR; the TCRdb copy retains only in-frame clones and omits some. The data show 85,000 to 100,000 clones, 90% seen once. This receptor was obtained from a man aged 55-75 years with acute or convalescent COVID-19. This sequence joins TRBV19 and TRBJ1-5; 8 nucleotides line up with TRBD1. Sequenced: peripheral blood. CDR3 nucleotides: TGTGCCAGTAGGGCGTATATGGACAGGGCAAATCAGCCCCAGCATTTT. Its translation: CASRAYMDRANQPQHF.